One sample yielded the 18 T cell receptor beta chains listed below, sequenced in a study of blood T cell repertoires in COVID-19. Assay: immunoSEQ multiplex PCR; the TCRdb copy retains only in-frame clones and omits some. The sample shows some 250,000 clones, more than 85% of them seen only once. Material: PBMCs or T cells enriched from blood (not recorded which). These receptor sequences come from a man in his forties who had recovered from COVID-19.

The gene calls are TRBV7-7 and TRBJ2-7, with a possible D match to TRBD1 (6 bases). This CDR3 spans 17 amino acids. Germline V lookup: CDR1 SSHAT, CDR2 FNYEAQ (reference sequence). V lost 0 bases and J 0 bases, leaving 15 bases between the germline ends. The CDR3 DNA reads TGTGCCAGCAGCTTAGCGGGGGCAGCCACGAGCTCCTACGAGCAGTACTTC. It translates to CASSLAGAATSSYEQYF. The whole variable domain, remainder taken from reference TRBV7-7 and TRBJ2-7, is GAGVSQSPRYKVTKRGQDVTLRCDPISSHATLYWYQQALGQGPEFLTYFNYEAQPDKSGLPSDRFSAERPEGSISTLTIQRTEQRDSAMYRCASSLAGAATSSYEQYFGPGTRLTVT.

The chain has TRBV28 and TRBJ1-4; D uncertain. From germline, CDR1 is MDHEN and CDR2 SYDVKM. Trimming removed 6 bases from V and 4 bases from J, with 12 bases in between. The CDR3 has 14 residues. DNA of the CDR3: TGTGCCAGCAGGTGGCCAGGATTTAATGAAAAACTGTTTTTT. This gives the protein CASRWPGFNEKLFF.

The chain links TRBV5-1 to TRBJ2-5, with 9 positions matching TRBD2. This CDR3 spans 16 amino acids. Per germline, CDR1 SGHRS and CDR2 YFSETQ. Trimming cost V 10 bases and J 5 bases; bases outside gene matches: 18. For the CDR3, the DNA is TGCGCCCGCACCGGGGGTATCGCGGGGGGGCCCGAGACCCAGTACTTC. The encoded protein is CARTGGIAGGPETQYF.

This rearrangement joins TRBV28 to TRBJ2-7; D unclear. Germline loops: CDR1 MDHEN, CDR2 SYDVKM. Trimming shortened V by 5 bases and J by 2 bases, and 13 bases separated the two germline ends. The CDR3 length is 14 residues. CDR3 in amino acids: CASSPPYSPYEQYF. The CDR3 DNA reads TGTGCCAGCAGTCCGCCGTACAGCCCCTACGAGCAGTACTTC.

The gene calls are TRBV7-9 and TRBJ2-7; 8 nucleotides align to TRBD1. The germline V gene has CDR1 SEHNR and CDR2 FQNEAQ (reference sequence). The CDR3 has 16 residues. Germline trimming cut 5 bases from V and 2 bases from J; bases unmatched to any gene: 11. CDR3 sequence reads: CASSPLGRTGTYEQYF. Written as DNA, the CDR3 is TGTGCCAGCAGCCCTTTGGGACGGACAGGGACCTACGAGCAGTACTTC.

The chain uses TRBV7-9 and TRBJ2-1; 12 bases fit TRBD1. V was clipped by 5 bases and J by 9 bases; unmatched bases: 8. The CDR3 length is 15 residues. CDR1 and CDR2 (germline): SEHNR, FQNEAQ (reference sequence). CDR3 coding DNA: TGTGCCAGCAGCGGCCGGGACAGGGGGCTATCTGAGCAGTTCTTC. Translating it yields CASSGRDRGLSEQFF.

The chain is built from TRBV19 and TRBJ1-1; D may be TRBD1 (5 bases). V was pared by 0 bases and J by 6 bases, with 14 bases between. The CDR3 sequence is 15 residues long. Germline CDR1 reads LNHDA; CDR2 reads SQIVND (reference sequence). Here the CDR3 reads CASSIEGTGIAEAFF. As DNA, the CDR3 is TGTGCCAGTAGTATAGAGGGGACTGGAATCGCTGAAGCTTTCTTT.

The chain is built from TRBV19 and TRBJ2-2; tentatively, D is TRBD2 (6 bases). This CDR3 is 14 amino acids long. Trimming pared 3 bases from V and 11 bases from J, leaving 16 bases between. Per the germline V gene, CDR1 is LNHDA and CDR2 is SQIVND (reference sequence). The CDR3: CASSIWRRGLELFF. The CDR3 nucleotides are TGTGCCAGTAGTATCTGGCGGAGGGGCCTCGAGCTGTTTTTT.

V gene TRBV30 combines with J gene TRBJ1-3, with TRBD1 matching 8 bases. The CDR3 covers 15 residues. V gave up 5 bases and J gave up 0 bases; unmatched junction bases: 6. Germline lookup yields CDR1 GTSNPN and CDR2 SVGIG (reference sequence). Written as DNA, the CDR3 is TGTGCCTGGCAGACAGGGGAAATCTCTGGAAACACCATATATTTT. Protein: CAWQTGEISGNTIYF. Full variable domain (remainder filled in from reference TRBV30 and TRBJ1-3): SQTIHQWPATLVQPVGSPLSLECTVEGTSNPNLYWYRQAAGRGLQLLFYSVGIGQISSEVPQNLSASRPQDRQFILSSKKLLLSDSGFYLCAWQTGEISGNTIYFGEGSWLTVV.

The chain uses TRBV19 and TRBJ1-6, with D perhaps TRBD1 (6 bases). The germline CDR1 and CDR2 sequences are LNHDA and SQIVND (reference sequence). V was cut by 6 bases and J by 7 bases, with 13 bases left in between. The CDR3 has 14 amino acids. CDR3 nucleotide sequence: TGTGCCAGTAGGAAAGGACAGCGAAATTCACCCCTCCACTTT. Translating gives CASRKGQRNSPLHF.

This sequence joins TRBV2 and TRBJ1-3; D is perhaps TRBD1 (5 bases). Germline assignment: CDR1 SNHLY and CDR2 FYNNEI. The CDR3 is 16 amino acids. Trimming took off 3 bases at V and 0 bases at J, with 12 bases between the two ends. The CDR3 nucleotides read TGTGCCAGCAGTGATGACAGCGTGAACTCTGGAAACACCATATATTTT. Translation: CASSDDSVNSGNTIYF.

The chain recombines TRBV10-3 with TRBJ2-3; D might be TRBD2 (6 bases). CDR1 ENHRY and CDR2 SYGVKD come from the germline V gene. This CDR3 has 16 residues. V was trimmed by 3 bases and J by 1 base, leaving 14 bases between them. Here the CDR3 DNA reads TGTGCCATCAGTGACCCCCCGGGCGGGGGCACAGATACGCAGTATTTT. It is translated as CAISDPPGGGTDTQYF.

V and J are TRBV19 and TRBJ2-2; 8 positions match TRBD2. This CDR3 region has 15 residues. Germline lookup yields CDR1 LNHDA and CDR2 SQIVND (reference sequence). Trimming at V came to 5 bases and at J to 5 bases, leaving 7 bases not matched to a gene. CDR3 in amino acids: CASSPTGGVTGELFF. The CDR3 DNA reads TGTGCCAGTAGTCCCACGGGGGGGGTTACCGGGGAGCTGTTTTTT.

The genes are TRBV15 and TRBJ2-3, with D maybe TRBD1 (5 bases). Trimming removed 3 bases from V and 4 bases from J, with 11 bases in between. Germline lookup yields CDR1 LNHNV and CDR2 YYDKDF (reference sequence). The CDR3 has 14 residues. The CDR3 loop reads CATSRHRIADTQYF. CDR3 in DNA: TGTGCCACCAGCAGGCACAGGATTGCAGATACGCAGTATTTT.

The J gene is TRBJ2-6, the V gene TRBV2; 7 positions match TRBD1. The germline gives CDR1 SNHLY, CDR2 FYNNEI. The CDR3 runs 16 residues. V was pared by 7 bases and J by 3 bases, with 9 bases of the junction left unmatched. The CDR3: CASTRDSLGGANVLTF. The CDR3 nucleotides are TGTGCCAGCACCAGGGACAGCCTAGGTGGGGCCAACGTCCTGACTTTC.

The chain recombines TRBV6-2 or TRBV6-3 with TRBJ2-2; D remains unclear. Trimming shortened V by 6 bases and J by 4 bases, and 9 bases separated the two germline ends. The CDR3 is 13 amino acids. In germline, CDR1 is MNHEY, CDR2 SVGEGT. Here the CDR3 reads CASSPRPTGELFF. CDR3 bases: TGTGCCAGCAGCCCCAGGCCCACCGGGGAGCTGTTTTTT.

The CDR3 loop reads CASSESPRGKQETQYF. The DNA of the CDR3 is TGCGCCAGCAGTGAGTCGCCCAGGGGAAAACAAGAGACCCAGTACTTC. The V and J genes are TRBV10-1 and TRBJ2-5, with D perhaps matching TRBD1 (6 bases). V gave up 0 bases and J gave up 2 bases, with 13 bases separating them. The CDR3 loop spans 16 amino acids. CDR1 is WNHNN and CDR2 is SYGVQD in the germline V gene (reference sequence).

CDR3 bases: TGTGCCAGCAGCCCCTGGACTACCCCCGATACGCAGTATTTT. Residues: CASSPWTTPDTQYF. J is TRBJ2-3 and V is TRBV7-3, with D perhaps TRBD2 (6 bases). The CDR3 has 14 amino acids. Trimming shortened V by 5 bases and J by 6 bases, and 15 bases separated the two germline ends. CDR1 and CDR2 from the germline V gene are SGHTA and FQGTGA.